The text below deals with one TCR beta chain. The sample originates from a study of blood T cell repertoires in COVID-19. Across the whole study: Sites across the United States, Italy and Spain contributed samples from acute and convalescent COVID-19. Nucleic acid was either cDNA or gDNA, and it came from T cells, B-cell-depleted T cells, or PBMCs.

Germline CDR1 reads KGHDR; CDR2 reads SFDVKD. V was pared by 1 base and J by 1 base, with 15 bases between. The CDR3 length is 17 residues. Clones were sequenced by immunoSEQ multiplex PCR, and TCRdb holds only the in-frame ones, with some missing. The profile covers approximately 330,000 clones, with approximately 86% appearing a single time and approximately 9.4% taken by the ten largest. The chain combines TRBV24-1 with TRBJ1-1; D not resolved. Sequencing input: peripheral blood. The receptor's source is a man aged 25 to 40 with COVID-19, enrolled during active disease. CDR3 amino acids: CATSDFPGEFGNTEAFF. The CDR3 DNA reads TGTGCCACCAGTGATTTTCCCGGGGAGTTTGGGAACACTGAAGCTTTCTTT.